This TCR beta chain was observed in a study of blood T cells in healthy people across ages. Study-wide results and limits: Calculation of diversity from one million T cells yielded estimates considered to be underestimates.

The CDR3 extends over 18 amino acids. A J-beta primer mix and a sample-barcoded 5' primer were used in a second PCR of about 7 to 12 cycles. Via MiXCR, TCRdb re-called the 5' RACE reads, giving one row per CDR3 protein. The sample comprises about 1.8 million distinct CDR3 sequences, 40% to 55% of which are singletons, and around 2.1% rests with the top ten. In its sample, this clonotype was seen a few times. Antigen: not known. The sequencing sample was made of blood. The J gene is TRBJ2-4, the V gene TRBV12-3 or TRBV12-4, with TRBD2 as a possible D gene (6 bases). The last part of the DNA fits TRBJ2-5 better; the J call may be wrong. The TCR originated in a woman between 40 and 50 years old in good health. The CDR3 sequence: CASSLGVAGSLSQETQYF. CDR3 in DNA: TGTGCCAGCAGTTTAGGTGTCGCGGGGAGTCTCTCCCAAGAGACCCAGTACTTC.